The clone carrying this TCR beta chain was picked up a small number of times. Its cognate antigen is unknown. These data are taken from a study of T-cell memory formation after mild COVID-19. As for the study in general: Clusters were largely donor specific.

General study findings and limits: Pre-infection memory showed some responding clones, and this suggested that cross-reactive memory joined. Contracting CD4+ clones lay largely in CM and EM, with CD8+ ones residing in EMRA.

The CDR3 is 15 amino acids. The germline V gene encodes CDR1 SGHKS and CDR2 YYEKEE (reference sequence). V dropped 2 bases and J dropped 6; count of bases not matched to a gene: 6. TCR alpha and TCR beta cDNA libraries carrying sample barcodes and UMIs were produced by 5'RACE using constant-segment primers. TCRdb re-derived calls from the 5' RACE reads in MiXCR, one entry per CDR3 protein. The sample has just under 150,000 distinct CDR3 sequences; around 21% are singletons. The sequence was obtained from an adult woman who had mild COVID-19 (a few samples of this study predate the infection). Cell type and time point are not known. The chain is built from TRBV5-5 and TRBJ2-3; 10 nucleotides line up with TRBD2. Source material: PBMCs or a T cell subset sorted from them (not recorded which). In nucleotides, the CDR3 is TGTGCCAGCAGCTTCGGGTCTAGCGGGAGCGATACGCAGTATTTT. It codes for CASSFGSSGSDTQYF.